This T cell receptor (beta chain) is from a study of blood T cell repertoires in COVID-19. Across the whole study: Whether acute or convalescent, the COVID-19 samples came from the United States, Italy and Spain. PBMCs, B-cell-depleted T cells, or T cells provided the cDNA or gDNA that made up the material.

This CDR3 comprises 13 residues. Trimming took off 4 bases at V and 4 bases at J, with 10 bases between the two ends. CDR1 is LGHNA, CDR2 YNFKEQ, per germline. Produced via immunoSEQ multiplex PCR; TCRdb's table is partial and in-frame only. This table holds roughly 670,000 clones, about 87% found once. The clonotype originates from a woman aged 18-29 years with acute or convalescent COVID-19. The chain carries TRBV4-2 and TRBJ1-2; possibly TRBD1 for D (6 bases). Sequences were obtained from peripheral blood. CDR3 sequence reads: CASSLGHRYGYTF. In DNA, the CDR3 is TGTGCCAGCAGCCTGGGACACCGCTATGGCTACACCTTC.